Sequencing of this T cell receptor beta chain was carried out in a study of metastatic and nonmetastatic thyroid tumors (dated by TCRdb to between 2020 and 2021). In the study overall: Repertoires were compared across peripheral blood and tumor or nodule tissue samples from malignant and benign thyroid patients.

Counted from cysteine to phenylalanine, this CDR3 has 14 amino acids. The sequence is cut down to CDR3 DNA, 42 bases in frame from base 1. Based on the germline V gene, the CDR1 and CDR2 sequences are ENHRY and SYGVKD. A distance of 11 bases separates the germline ends of V and J, which lose 2 bases and 4 bases respectively. This clone has a handful of counts. Its antigen is unknown. No base quality information exists; no much larger clone differs at one position. To prepare the library, PCR was applied. The sample was run on an Illumina HiSeq 4000. High-throughput sequencing was used to profile the CDR3 region of the TCR beta-chain in every patient. For the original study's pipeline: CDR3 differences across clinicopathological groups were used to build a classifier for discriminating distant-metastatic papillary thyroid cancer patients. The Shannon index was used to measure repertoire diversity, and the Morisita-Horn index was used to measure how similar tumor and blood repertoires were. TCRdb's own reprocessing of the public reads used fastp at Q25 and MiXCR and kept productive beta chains. The V and J calls were determined by TCRdb, not by the authors. The sample has 30,000 to 35,000 clones on record, 33% of them singletons. The ten biggest clones cover approximately 16% of the sample.

Findings and caveats that apply to the study as a whole: TCR beta diversity was reported as significantly higher in malignant tumors than in benign nodules, in both blood and tumor samples.

No treatment had been received by any patient before thyroid surgery. Using T-cell receptor beta sequencing, the researchers looked back retrospectively at clinical samples from patients, gathered between about 2011 and 2019. The source material was tumor tissue. The origin of this receptor is a female donor with papillary thyroid cancer or a benign thyroid nodule (not recorded which). Some clones in this sample may be carry-over from other donors' samples. The sequence links TRBV10-3 to TRBJ1-2, with TRBD1 tentatively as D gene (5 bases match). CDR3 loop: CAISEPGGSYGYTF. The DNA is as follows: TGTGCCATCAGTGAGCCGGGGGGTAGCTATGGCTACACCTTC.